This T cell receptor beta chain came from a study of blood T cell repertoires in COVID-19. For the study at large: Sites across the United States, Italy and Spain contributed samples from acute and convalescent COVID-19.

Assay: immunoSEQ multiplex PCR; the TCRdb copy retains only in-frame clones and omits some. The repertoire holds tens of thousands of clones, with more than 80% as singletons. The clonotype was recovered from a man at least 80 years old with acute or convalescent COVID-19. Sequencing was carried out using peripheral blood.

CDR3 sequence reads: CASSEQRGTEAFF. The CDR3 nucleotides read TGTGCCAGCAGCGAACAGCGGGGAACTGAAGCTTTCTTT. This chain uses TRBV14 with TRBJ1-1; D ambiguous. The length of the CDR3 is 13 residues. Germline CDR1 reads SGHDN; CDR2 reads FVKESK. V was cut by 5 bases and J by 5 bases, with 12 bases left in between.